This passage covers 2 T cell receptor beta chains from one sample sequenced in a study of Ad26.COV2.S vaccination and SARS-CoV-2 variants. The protocol was immunoSEQ multiplex PCR, while the TCRdb copy is restricted to in-frame clones and leaves out a portion. This table holds 400,000 to 450,000 clones, less than 95% found once. Treatment defined: 19 received Ad26.COV2.S at low or high dose, single or two shots; roughly five received placebo; per-sample allocation not given. The samples were gathered on day 63 after the first injection of vaccine or placebo. The sequencing used peripheral blood, collected in a trial of Ad26.COV2.S vaccine versus placebo. These receptors were obtained from a person between 18 and 65 years old who received the Ad26.COV2.S COVID-19 vaccine or a placebo.

The rearrangement uses TRBV19 and TRBJ1-1; perhaps TRBD1 as D (6 bases). V lost 7 bases and J 1 base, leaving 10 bases between the germline ends. The CDR3 has 13 residues. Germline V lookup: CDR1 LNHDA, CDR2 SQIVND (reference sequence). The CDR3 DNA reads as TGTGCCAGTACCCCGGACAGGAACACTGAAGCTTTCTTT. This gives the protein CASTPDRNTEAFF.

J is TRBJ2-1 and V is TRBV29-1; no reliable D call. With 5 bases removed from V and 3 bases from J, the gap between germline ends came to 17 bases. Germline V gene lookup returns CDR1 SQVTM and CDR2 ANQGSEA. CDR3 length: 15 residues. The CDR3 sequence is CSVRQAQSIYNEQFF. In DNA, the CDR3 is TGCAGCGTTCGGCAGGCCCAGTCTATCTACAATGAGCAGTTCTTC.